The entry that follows covers one T cell receptor beta chain sequence. The antigen is unknown. Primers: 60 Vbeta forward and 13 Jbeta reverse. As originally analysed: Unique TCR beta chains numbered around 80 million in a later analysis, with some 9.9 million shared. Assay used: immunoSEQ multiplex PCR; TCRdb lists only in-frame clones, some missing. The V and J calls and the clone size are those of that table, but D and trimming were determined from the DNA. This table holds 150,000 to 200,000 clones, approximately 88% found once. This entry belongs to a study of cytomegalovirus exposure and HLA in healthy donors. At the level of the study: Some 85 million unique TCRs from HLA-typed donors were held in an early data release. General study results and limits: In a later analysis, 16,951 TCR beta sequences were associated with HLA alleles at 0.05 false discovery rate.

The CDR3 spans 17 residues. Trimming removed 2 bases from V and 4 bases from J; junction bases left unmatched: 6. The germline gives CDR1 SGHRS, CDR2 YFSETQ. The clonotype was recovered from a boy aged 2 to 10 in good health and CMV-seronegative. The sequencing input was PBMCs. The chain recombines TRBV5-1 with TRBJ2-1, with 13 bases fitting TRBD2. This CDR3 is CASSLPGLAGIYNEQFF. Written as DNA, the CDR3 is TGCGCCAGCAGCTTACCGGGACTAGCGGGAATTTACAATGAGCAGTTCTTC.